What follows are 17 T cell receptor beta chains derived from one specimen sequenced in a study of radiation and T cells in renal cell carcinoma. The method was immunoSEQ multiplex PCR; TCRdb's version includes in-frame clones alone and lacks a portion of them. The sample holds 130,000 to 150,000 clones; around nine tenths are singletons and the top ten take around a sixth. Time point of the sample: blood 4 weeks post-SBRT, at nephrectomy. Treatment specified: 15 Gy SBRT to primary tumor, nephrectomy 4 weeks later. This material consisted of blood, taken from a patient whose treatment included radiotherapy and nephrectomy. The receptors shown here come from a woman aged 45-60 years with renal cell carcinoma.

About this clone: One junction end disagrees with the germline gene, perhaps due to a read error. The chain links TRBV14 to TRBJ2-3; D unresolved. CDR1 is SGHDN and CDR2 is FVKESK in the germline V gene. This CDR3 spans 13 amino acids. This chain's CDR3 is CASSQMRTDTQYF. The CDR3 nucleotides read TGTGCCAGCAGCCAAATGCGCACTGATACGCAGTATTTT.

The chain couples TRBV28 to TRBJ2-1; D might be TRBD2 (6 bases). This CDR3 region has 15 residues. Trimming shortened V by 4 bases and J by 7 bases, and 17 bases separated the two germline ends. The germline V gene encodes CDR1 MDHEN and CDR2 SYDVKM. CDR3 residues: CASSSPGFRENEQFF. The CDR3 DNA reads TGTGCCAGCAGTTCACCGGGTTTTCGGGAGAATGAGCAGTTCTTC.

This clone has a handful of counts. The chain joins TRBV6-1 to TRBJ2-5; no firm D call. Trimming left V 2 bases short and J 0 bases short, with 4 bases between. This CDR3 has 13 residues. Germline assignment: CDR1 MNHNS and CDR2 SASEGT. The CDR3 sequence: CASSELYQETQYF. In DNA, the CDR3 is TGTGCCAGCAGTGAACTGTACCAAGAGACCCAGTACTTC.

The rearrangement links TRBV14 to TRBJ2-5, with unresolved D. The CDR3 length is 14 residues. Trimming removed 1 base from V and 1 base from J, with 7 bases in between. Germline values: CDR1 SGHDN, CDR2 FVKESK. CDR3 in amino acids: CASSQVAFQETQYF. The CDR3 DNA reads as TGTGCCAGCAGCCAAGTGGCATTCCAAGAGACCCAGTACTTC.

The chain recombines TRBV27 with TRBJ2-1; possibly TRBD1 for D (6 bases). V lost 6 bases and J 6 bases, leaving 15 bases between the germline ends. Germline values: CDR1 MNHEY, CDR2 SMNVEV (reference sequence). The CDR3 covers 14 residues. In DNA, the CDR3 is TGTGCCAGCAGCCCCTTTTCAGGGGCCAATGAGCAGTTCTTC. Its protein is CASSPFSGANEQFF.

V gene TRBV21-1 combines with J gene TRBJ1-5; no DNA check was done on the table's D call, TRBD1. TRBV21-1 counts as a pseudogene. This CDR3 spans 17 amino acids. CDR3 DNA sequence: TGTGCCACATACAGACAGGGGGACCCTCATAGCAATCAGCCCCAGCATTTT. Its protein is CATYRQGDPHSNQPQHF.

The genes are TRBV7-8 and TRBJ2-3, with TRBD2 matching over 8 bases. The CDR3 extends over 15 amino acids. Germline lookup yields CDR1 SGHVS and CDR2 FQNEAQ. The J segment lost 6 bases and the V segment lost 6 bases, leaving 11 bases of the junction unmatched. The DNA of the CDR3 is TGTGCCAGCAGGCCGACTAGCGCCATTAGCGATACGCAGTATTTT. This encodes CASRPTSAISDTQYF.

V usage is TRBV23-1 and J usage is TRBJ1-2; D is ambiguous. TRBV23-1 carries the ORF label, with uncertain function. The CDR3 is made up of 11 amino acids. Between the trimmed V and J ends, which lost 0 bases and 8 bases, there was a span of 4 bases. CDR3 loop: CASSQSEGYTF. The CDR3 DNA is TGCGCCAGCAGTCAATCGGAGGGCTACACCTTC.

This clone was seen a single time. CDR3 protein: CASSFSGRVPETQYF. CDR3 DNA sequence: TGTGCCAGCAGCTTTAGCGGGAGGGTTCCAGAGACCCAGTACTTC. The chain joins TRBV7-2 to TRBJ2-5, with 11 nucleotides matching TRBD2. The ends lost 3 bases at V and 4 bases at J; junction bases unmatched: 4. The CDR3 runs 15 residues. Germline CDR1 is SGHTA and CDR2 is FQGNSA.

The V and J genes are TRBV28 and TRBJ1-6, with D uncertain. CDR3 length equals 14 residues. Germline values: CDR1 MDHEN, CDR2 SYDVKM. V lost 1 base and J 10 bases, leaving 11 bases between the germline ends. CDR3 amino acids: CASSLLGYGSPLHF. CDR3 nucleotides: TGTGCCAGCAGTTTATTGGGTTATGGATCACCCCTCCACTTT.

The rearrangement links TRBV5-1 to TRBJ2-2; D may match TRBD1 or TRBD2 (5 bases each). CDR3 size: 15 residues. V was pared by 4 bases and J by 0 bases, with 10 bases between. Germline lookup yields CDR1 SGHRS and CDR2 YFSETQ. This CDR3 reads CASSPGRTNTGELFF. CDR3 DNA sequence: TGCGCCAGCAGCCCGGGACGCACGAACACCGGGGAGCTGTTTTTT. The entire variable domain, with the rest obtained from reference TRBV5-1 and TRBJ2-2, is as follows: KAGVTQTPRYLIKTRGQQVTLSCSPISGHRSVSWYQQTPGQGLQFLFEYFSETQRNKGNFPGRFSGRQFSNSRSEMNVSTLELGDSALYLCASSPGRTNTGELFFGEGSRLTVL.

The table lists this clone with a count of one. The rearrangement joins TRBV5-1 to TRBJ2-5; TRBD2 aligns across 7 bases. There are 17 residues in the CDR3. Germline V gene sequence: CDR1 SGHRS, CDR2 YFSETQ. V was pared by 2 bases and J by 2 bases, with 12 bases of the junction left unmatched. CDR3 bases: TGCGCCAGCAGCTTTATTCCTAGCGGATCTGTTCAAGAGACCCAGTACTTC. It is translated as CASSFIPSGSVQETQYF. The full variable domain, completed using reference TRBV5-1 and TRBJ2-5, is KAGVTQTPRYLIKTRGQQVTLSCSPISGHRSVSWYQQTPGQGLQFLFEYFSETQRNKGNFPGRFSGRQFSNSRSEMNVSTLELGDSALYLCASSFIPSGSVQETQYFGPGTRLLVL.

The J gene is TRBJ1-2, the V gene TRBV6-6; D gene uncertain. Germline V gives CDR1 MNHNY, CDR2 SVGAGI (reference sequence). Trimming pared 2 bases from V and 2 bases from J, leaving 6 bases between. The CDR3 length is 13 residues. CDR3 DNA: TGTGCCAGCAGTTACGCAGCAAACTATGGCTACACCTTC. Protein sequence: CASSYAANYGYTF.

The chain uses TRBV19 and TRBJ2-3; TRBD1 is a possible D gene (5 bases). Germline values: CDR1 LNHDA, CDR2 SQIVND (reference sequence). V shed 7 bases and J shed 1 base, with 15 bases lying between them. The CDR3 runs 15 residues. The CDR3 DNA follows: TGTGCCAGTATGGTCGGGTACAGGCGCACAGATACGCAGTATTTT. Translated: CASMVGYRRTDTQYF.

The gene calls are TRBV11-3 and TRBJ1-1; 7 positions match TRBD1. V was clipped by 4 bases and J by 4 bases; unmatched bases: 6. Germline V CDR1 and CDR2: SGHNT, YENEEA. The CDR3 consists of 14 residues. This CDR3 is CASSSQGGATEAFF. As DNA, the CDR3 is TGTGCCAGCAGCTCCCAGGGGGGGGCCACTGAAGCTTTCTTT.

For this clone: Sequence at one end of the junction differs from germline and may be a read error. CDR3 in DNA: TGTGCTAGCAGCCAGGGGGGGGTCGGGACTAGCGGGAGACCCTACGAGCAGTACTTC. It yields the protein CASSQGGVGTSGRPYEQYF. The chain joins TRBV7-7 to TRBJ2-7; TRBD2 matches at 14 bases. The CDR3 is 19 residues long. CDR1 and CDR2 from the germline V gene are SSHAT and FNYEAQ (reference sequence).

CDR3 coding DNA: TGTGCCAGCGCTTTGATTAGGGTGCGGAACACTGAAGCTTTCTTT. Translated: CASALIRVRNTEAFF. V usage is TRBV27 and J usage is TRBJ1-1; D is unresolved. V was cut by 8 bases and J by 1 base, with 17 bases left in between. From germline, CDR1 is MNHEY and CDR2 SMNVEV (reference sequence). The CDR3 is made up of 15 amino acids.